Ten or more counts support the clone carrying this T cell receptor (beta chain). The data were obtained in a study of molecular identifiers for immune sequencing clone quantification. CDR1 SGDLS and CDR2 YYNGEE come from the germline V gene. V lost 2 bases and J lost 0, with 10 bases in between. The CDR3 covers 15 residues. Construction of naive CD8 libraries employed about 17,000 to 1,100,000 sorted cells together with 10%, 30% or 50% RNA. TCRdb passed the PCR reads through MiXCR, listing each CDR3 protein once. The sample lists over 600,000 distinct CDR3 sequences; 15% to 20% were seen once. Sequenced: naive CD8+ T cells from blood, with Jurkat cell RNA spiked in. Subset defined: FACS-sorted CD8+CD4-CCR7+CD45RA+ naive T cells. V gene TRBV9 combines with J gene TRBJ2-3; tentative D call: TRBD2 (6 bases). This clonotype was sampled from a human donor in good health. Some libraries in this study had Jurkat cell RNA spiked in. The CDR3, as DNA: TGTGCCAGCAGCGTTGCGGGGACTAGCACAGATACGCAGTATTTT. This encodes CASSVAGTSTDTQYF.